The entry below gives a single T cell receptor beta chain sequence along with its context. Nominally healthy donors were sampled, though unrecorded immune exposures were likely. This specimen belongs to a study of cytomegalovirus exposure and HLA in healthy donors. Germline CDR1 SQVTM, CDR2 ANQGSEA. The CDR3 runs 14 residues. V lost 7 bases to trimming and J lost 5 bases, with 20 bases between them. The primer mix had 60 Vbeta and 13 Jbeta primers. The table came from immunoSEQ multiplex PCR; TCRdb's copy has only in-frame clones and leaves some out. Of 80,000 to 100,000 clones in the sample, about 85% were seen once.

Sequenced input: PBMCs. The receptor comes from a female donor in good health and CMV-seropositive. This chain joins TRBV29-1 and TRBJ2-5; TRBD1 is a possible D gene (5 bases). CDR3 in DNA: TGCAGCGCCCTGCCGATTACCAAGGGGGAGACCCAGTACTTC. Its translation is CSALPITKGETQYF.